Sequencing of this T cell receptor beta chain was carried out in a study of control samples from healthy donors and cancer patients (dated by TCRdb to 2020 to 2022). For this clone: No cognate antigen has been identified for it. Per-base quality was not reported, and no clone a single base away is much larger than it.

Library generation was performed with the immunoSEQ multiplex PCR assay. Held by TCRdb, this immuneACCESS table contains in-frame sequences only and omits some clones. Under half of the omission traces to an unresolved V gene where checked; the cause of the rest is unknown. This sample has approximately 100,000 clones in its table, and around 80% of those were observed once. Roughly 2% of the sample is held by the ten biggest clonotypes. The CDR3 has 14 amino acids, counting the end cysteine and phenylalanine. Only the CDR3 DNA stays, 42 bases, in frame from base 1. The germline V gene yields MNHNS for CDR1 and SASEGT for CDR2. V is pared back by 5 bases and J by 4 bases, with 14 bases lying between the germline termini.

The sequenced sample consisted of blood. The chain joins TRBV6-1 to TRBJ2-5, with a tentative D call of TRBD1 or TRBD2, each matching 6 bases. The sequence derives from a man aged 55 to 69 in good health. The nucleotide sequence is given as TGTGCCAGCAGTTATTCGGGGGCCGTAGAGACCCAGTACTTC. This gives the protein CASSYSGAVETQYF.